This passage covers 5 T cell receptor beta chains from one sample sequenced in a study of T cells in Graves' hyperthyroidism and ophthalmopathy. TCR beta CDR3 regions were amplified from RNA transcripts. Primed by the HTBI set, a first-round RT-PCR was run on the TCR CDR3. TCRdb reprocessed the multiplex PCR reads via MiXCR and lists one record per CDR3 protein. The sample yields about 640,000 distinct CDR3 sequences, roughly 20% seen once. The sample comprised blood. The receptors shown here come from a man aged 25 to 45 with Graves' ophthalmopathy.

This clonotype has just a few counts. The chain carries TRBV4-2 and TRBJ2-2; D gene ambiguous. This CDR3 region has 16 residues. V shed 4 bases and J shed 0 bases, with 12 bases lying between them. Germline CDR1 LGHNA, CDR2 YNFKEQ. Here the CDR3 DNA reads TGTGCCAGCAGCCCTACCCTAGGGTCGAACACCGGGGAGCTGTTTTTT. Translation gives CASSPTLGSNTGELFF.

This clonotype was found a few times. The chain carries TRBV7-9 and TRBJ1-2; tentatively, D is TRBD1 (5 bases). CDR1 is SEHNR and CDR2 is FQNEAQ in the germline V gene (reference sequence). The CDR3 has 16 amino acids. V lost 4 bases, J lost 0 bases, and 15 bases lay in between. The CDR3 loop is CASSSAEGLANYGYTF. The CDR3 bases are TGTGCCAGCAGCTCCGCTGAGGGACTAGCTAACTATGGCTACACCTTC.

This clonotype was detected ten times or more. The chain links TRBV12-3 or TRBV12-4 to TRBJ1-2; 11 bases align to TRBD1. Trimming cost V 7 bases and J 3 bases; bases outside gene matches: 19. There are 19 residues in the CDR3. CDR3 sequence (DNA): TGTGCCAGCAAACCCAAGTCCGGGACAGGGGGAGACTCGGACTATGGCTACACCTTC. Its protein is CASKPKSGTGGDSDYGYTF.

This clonotype was seen repeatedly, ten times or more. The chain uses TRBV12-3 or TRBV12-4 and TRBJ1-5; 10 bases agree with TRBD1. The CDR3 is 17 residues long. Germline trimming cut 6 bases from V and 4 bases from J; bases unmatched to any gene: 12. CDR3 sequence reads: CASSPGQWTGGNQPQHF. The CDR3 bases are TGTGCCAGCAGCCCGGGGCAATGGACAGGGGGAAATCAGCCCCAGCATTTT.

The rearrangement uses TRBV5-4 and TRBJ2-3, with D unclear. Germline V gene lookup returns CDR1 SGHNT and CDR2 YYREEE (reference sequence). V was pared by 3 bases and J by 0 bases, with 11 bases between. The CDR3 contains 15 residues. The CDR3 coding sequence is TGTGCCAGCAGCTGGCCAGGTACTAGCACAGATACGCAGTATTTT. It translates to CASSWPGTSTDTQYF.